This T cell receptor (beta chain) was documented in a study of blood T cell repertoires in COVID-19. Overall study context: Samples taken during acute and convalescent COVID-19 were collected in the United States, Italy and Spain. Sample material is recorded as cDNA or gDNA derived from T cells, B-cell-depleted T cells, or PBMCs.

As originally analysed: It was from reference gene primer amplification that nucleated cell counts were estimated. Libraries were prepared by immunoSEQ multiplex PCR; TCRdb keeps only in-frame clonotypes and omits some of them. D and trimming were read from the DNA, whereas the V and J calls and clone size are those reported in that table. The sample consists of approximately 44,000 clones, approximately 90% of them appearing once. Germline V gene lookup returns CDR1 DFQATT and CDR2 SNEGSKA (reference sequence). Trimming stripped 3 bases from V and 3 bases from J, with 11 bases between. This CDR3 comprises 14 residues.

The clonotype originates from a woman at least 80 years old with acute or convalescent COVID-19. The sequenced sample was peripheral blood. This chain uses TRBV20-1 with TRBJ2-2; possible D gene TRBD1, 8 bases. CDR3 in amino acids: CSASTGGDTGELFF. The CDR3, as DNA: TGCAGTGCTAGTACAGGGGGGGACACCGGGGAGCTGTTTTTT.